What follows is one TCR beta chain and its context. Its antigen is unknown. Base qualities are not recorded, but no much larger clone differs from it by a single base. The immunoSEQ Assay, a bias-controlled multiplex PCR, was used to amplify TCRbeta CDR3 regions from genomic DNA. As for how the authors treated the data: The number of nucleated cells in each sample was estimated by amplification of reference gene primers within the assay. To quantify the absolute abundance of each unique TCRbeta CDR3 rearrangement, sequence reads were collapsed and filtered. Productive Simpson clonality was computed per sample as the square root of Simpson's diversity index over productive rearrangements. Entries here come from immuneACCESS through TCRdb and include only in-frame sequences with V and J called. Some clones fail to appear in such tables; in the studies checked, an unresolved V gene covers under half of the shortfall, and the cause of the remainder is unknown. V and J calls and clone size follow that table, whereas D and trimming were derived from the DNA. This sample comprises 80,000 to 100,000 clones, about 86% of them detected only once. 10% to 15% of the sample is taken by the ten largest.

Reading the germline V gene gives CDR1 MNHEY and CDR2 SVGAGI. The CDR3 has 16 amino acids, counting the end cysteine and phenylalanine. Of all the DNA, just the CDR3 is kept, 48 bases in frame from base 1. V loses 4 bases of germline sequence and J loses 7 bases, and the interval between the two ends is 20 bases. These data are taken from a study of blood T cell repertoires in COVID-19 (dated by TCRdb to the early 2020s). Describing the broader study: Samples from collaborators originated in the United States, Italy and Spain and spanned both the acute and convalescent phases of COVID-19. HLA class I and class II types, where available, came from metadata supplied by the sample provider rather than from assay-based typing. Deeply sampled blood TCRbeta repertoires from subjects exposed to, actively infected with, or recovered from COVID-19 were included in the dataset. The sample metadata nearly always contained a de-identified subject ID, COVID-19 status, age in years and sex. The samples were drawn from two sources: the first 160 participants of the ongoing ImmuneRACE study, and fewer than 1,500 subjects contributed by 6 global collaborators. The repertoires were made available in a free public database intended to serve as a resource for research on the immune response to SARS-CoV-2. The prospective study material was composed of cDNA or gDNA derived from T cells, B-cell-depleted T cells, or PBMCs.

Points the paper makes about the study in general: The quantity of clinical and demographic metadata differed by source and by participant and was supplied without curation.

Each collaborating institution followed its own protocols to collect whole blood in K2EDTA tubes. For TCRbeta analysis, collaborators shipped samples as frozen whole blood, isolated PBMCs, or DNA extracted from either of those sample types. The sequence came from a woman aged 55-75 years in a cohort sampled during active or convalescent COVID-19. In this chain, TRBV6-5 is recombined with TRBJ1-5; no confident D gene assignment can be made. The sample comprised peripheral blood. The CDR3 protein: CASSSHRETLRQPQHF. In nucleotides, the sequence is TGTGCCAGCAGTTCACACAGAGAAACCCTAAGGCAGCCCCAGCATTTT.